These 23 T cell receptor beta chains share one sample of origin, sequenced in a study of human T cells and chemical hapten exposure (dated by TCRdb to about 2021). Library preparation attached unique molecular identifiers to individual cDNA molecules for quantitative, reproducible TCR counting. Using fastp trimming at Q25 and MiXCR clonotype assembly, TCRdb reanalyzed the public sequencing data and kept in-frame beta chains. Rows with a matching CDR3 protein are joined into one entry that keeps the most common DNA and genes. In all, the sample holds about 120,000 distinct CDR3 sequences, and around 9% of those were seen once. The ten top clones hold just over 1.4% of the sample. Unfractionated whole blood was collected in Tempus Blood RNA tubes, and total RNA was extracted from that blood. Input material: whole blood. The receptors derive from a human donor in good health. Some clones in this sample may be carry-over from other donors' samples. Donor details come from another sample of the same person, matched by shared clones.

This clonotype was seen only a few times. The chain carries TRBV27 and TRBJ2-7, with 9 bases aligning to TRBD1. Trimming at V came to 6 bases and at J to 3 bases, leaving 9 bases not matched to a gene. This CDR3 is 15 amino acids long. Germline V gives CDR1 MNHEY, CDR2 SMNVEV (reference sequence). The CDR3 nucleotides are TGTGCCAGCAGGCCGGGACAGGGCCCCCACTACGAGCAGTACTTC. Its translation: CASRPGQGPHYEQYF.

The rearrangement uses TRBV7-2 and TRBJ2-7; 10 bases align to TRBD2. The CDR3 is 16 amino acids. Germline values: CDR1 SGHTA, CDR2 FQGNSA. J was trimmed by 2 bases and V by 1 base; bases with no gene match: 5. This chain's CDR3 is CASSLEPLAGAYEQYF. The DNA for the CDR3 is TGTGCCAGCAGCTTAGAACCTCTAGCGGGGGCCTACGAGCAGTACTTC. Full variable domain (rest looked up from reference TRBV7-2 and TRBJ2-7): GAGVSQSPSNKVTEKGKDVELRCDPISGHTALYWYRQSLGQGLEFLIYFQGNSAPDKSGLPSDRFSAERTGGSVSTLTIQRTQQEDSAVYLCASSLEPLAGAYEQYFGPGTRLTVT.

The rearrangement joins TRBV4-1 to TRBJ2-1; perhaps TRBD1 as D (5 bases). Per germline, CDR1 MGHRA and CDR2 YSYEKL. V was clipped by 1 base and J by 1 base, with 14 bases between them. CDR3 length: 17 residues. The CDR3 DNA sequence: TGCGCCAGCAGCCAAGTTGACAGTCAGCTTTCCTACAATGAGCAGTTCTTC. Translation gives CASSQVDSQLSYNEQFF.

The chain is built from TRBV12-3 or TRBV12-4 and TRBJ1-1; D is unclear. This CDR3 comprises 14 residues. Trimming left V 6 bases short and J 2 bases short, with 13 bases between. In nucleotides, the CDR3 is TGTGCCAGCAGAGGACGGCCGTCTAACACTGAAGCTTTCTTT. Residues: CASRGRPSNTEAFF.

The sample holds many counts of this clonotype. V usage is TRBV7-9 and J usage is TRBJ1-1; D unclear. V dropped 5 bases and J dropped 3 bases, with 10 bases sitting between them. The CDR3 is made up of 13 amino acids. Germline CDR1 reads SEHNR; CDR2 reads FQNEAQ (reference sequence). CDR3 in DNA: TGTGCCAGCAGCAGACCACTCGACACTGAAGCTTTCTTT. Translation gives CASSRPLDTEAFF. Supplemented by reference TRBV7-9 and TRBJ1-1, the full variable domain reads DTGVSQNPRHKITKRGQNVTFRCDPISEHNRLYWYRQTLGQGPEFLTYFQNEAQLEKSRLLSDRFSAERPKGSFSTLEIQRTEQGDSAMYLCASSRPLDTEAFFGQGTRLTVV.

This clonotype was detected a few times. The rearrangement joins TRBV29-1 to TRBJ2-5; 8 bases fit TRBD1. Germline V gene sequence: CDR1 SQVTM, CDR2 ANQGSEA. After removal of 1 base from V and 5 bases from J, the junction contained 3 bases not matched to a gene. The CDR3 contains 13 residues. For the CDR3, the DNA is TGCAGCGTTGAAGCGGGACAGGTCGAGACCCAGTACTTC. Residues: CSVEAGQVETQYF.

The chain has TRBV20-1 and TRBJ2-7, with a tentative D call TRBD1 (6 bases). CDR1 is DFQATT and CDR2 is SNEGSKA in the germline V gene (reference sequence). V was cut by 0 bases and J by 5 bases, with 17 bases left in between. CDR3 length: 15 amino acids. The CDR3 loop is CSARDPSRGVDEQYF. CDR3 nucleotide sequence: TGCAGTGCTAGAGATCCGAGCAGGGGCGTAGACGAGCAGTACTTC.

There are many counts of this clonotype. The V gene is TRBV12-5, the J gene TRBJ2-6; D not certain. Germline V gene lookup returns CDR1 LGHNT and CDR2 FRNRAP. The V and J ends lost 1 base and 9 bases respectively, with 7 bases between them. The CDR3 contains 13 residues. CDR3 amino acids: CASGLAQDNVLTF. CDR3 DNA sequence: TGTGCTAGTGGTTTGGCCCAGGACAACGTCCTGACTTTC.

This clonotype was counted at least ten times. The CDR3 spells CASSAGQADEQYF. The CDR3 DNA reads TGTGCCAGCAGCGCCGGGCAGGCGGACGAGCAGTACTTC. The gene calls are TRBV12-3 or TRBV12-4 and TRBJ2-7, with D unclear. V lost 6 bases and J lost 5, with 14 bases in between. The CDR3 loop spans 13 amino acids.

There are a few counts of this clonotype. The rearrangement links TRBV6-6 to TRBJ2-5; TRBD1 might be the D (6 bases). The CDR3 spans 17 residues. CDR1 and CDR2 from the germline V gene are MNHNY and SVGAGI (reference sequence). V dropped 2 bases and J dropped 7 bases, with 23 bases sitting between them. The CDR3 sequence: CASSYGQIEGERGTQYF. CDR3 nucleotides: TGTGCCAGCAGTTACGGCCAAATAGAGGGGGAACGGGGGACCCAGTACTTC.

This clonotype has more than one count but fewer than ten. In DNA, the CDR3 is TGTGCCAGCAGCCGACAGGCCGGGAGCTACGAGCAGTACTTC. Protein sequence: CASSRQAGSYEQYF. The chain employs TRBV14 and TRBJ2-7; perhaps D is TRBD1 or TRBD2 (6 bases each). The CDR3 runs 14 residues. Trimming pared 4 bases from V and 3 bases from J, leaving 13 bases between. Looked up from germline, CDR1 is SGHDN and CDR2 is FVKESK.

This clonotype was recorded at least ten times. The chain combines TRBV7-2 with TRBJ2-3; maybe TRBD2 (6 bases). The V gene lost 7 bases and the J gene lost 2 bases, with 16 bases spanning the gap. CDR3 length: 15 amino acids. From germline, CDR1 is SGHTA and CDR2 FQGNSA. The CDR3 here is CASTLPAGPTDTQYF. The CDR3, as DNA: TGTGCCAGCACCCTACCGGCGGGGCCCACAGATACGCAGTATTTT.

A few counts support this clonotype. The chain joins TRBV20-1 to TRBJ2-2; 13 bases line up with TRBD2. J gave up 3 bases and V 6 bases, and 7 bases lay outside the gene matches. The CDR3 is made up of 16 amino acids. Germline CDR1 reads DFQATT; CDR2 reads SNEGSKA (reference sequence). CDR3 nucleotide sequence: TGCAGTGCCCGGACTAGCGGGAGACGAGACACCGGGGAGCTGTTTTTT. Its protein product is CSARTSGRRDTGELFF.

This clonotype has only a few counts. The chain carries TRBV10-3 and TRBJ2-2; no clear D gene. The length of the CDR3 is 13 residues. Trimming removed 0 bases from V and 1 base from J, with 0 bases in between. Germline values: CDR1 ENHRY, CDR2 SYGVKD. As DNA, the CDR3 is TGTGCCATCAGTGAGTCGAACACCGGGGAGCTGTTTTTT. This encodes CAISESNTGELFF.

The table lists this clonotype with many counts. The chain combines TRBV20-1 with TRBJ1-5, with D possibly matching TRBD1 (5 bases). The CDR3 spans 15 residues. Germline-derived CDR1 and CDR2 are DFQATT and SNEGSKA (reference sequence). The germline V and J ends were trimmed by 6 bases and 3 bases, with 18 bases remaining between them. CDR3 nucleotides: TGCAGTGCCCACTACCGGGACGCATACAATCAGCCCCAGCATTTT. It encodes CSAHYRDAYNQPQHF.

This clonotype was counted between two and nine times. The rearrangement uses TRBV7-9 and TRBJ1-1, with 8 positions matching TRBD1. V trimming: 5 bases; J trimming: 6 bases; junction bases outside the gene matches: 2. CDR1 and CDR2 from the germline V gene are SEHNR and FQNEAQ (reference sequence). CDR3 length equals 12 residues. For the CDR3, the DNA is TGTGCCAGCAGCAAGACAGGGGCTGAAGCTTTCTTT. It codes for CASSKTGAEAFF. Full variable domain (missing parts from reference TRBV7-9 and TRBJ1-1): DTGVSQNPRHKITKRGQNVTFRCDPISEHNRLYWYRQTLGQGPEFLTYFQNEAQLEKSRLLSDRFSAERPKGSFSTLEIQRTEQGDSAMYLCASSKTGAEAFFGQGTRLTVV.

This clonotype was picked up a small number of times. This chain uses TRBV11-2 with TRBJ1-2, with TRBD1 matching over 10 bases. The CDR3 is 17 residues long. The V gene's germline CDR1 is SGHAT and CDR2 FQNNGV. The trim removed 5 bases at V and 3 bases at J, leaving 12 bases unmatched. The CDR3 DNA follows: TGTGCCAGCAGCCCAAGCCCTCCCGGACAGGGGGACTATGGCTACACCTTC. This encodes CASSPSPPGQGDYGYTF.

This clonotype was seen a few times. V is TRBV19 and J is TRBJ2-7; D is perhaps TRBD1 or TRBD2 (5 bases each). In germline, CDR1 is LNHDA, CDR2 SQIVND (reference sequence). V shed 6 bases and J shed 2 bases, with 14 bases lying between them. The CDR3 loop spans 14 amino acids. CDR3 residues: CASSTGTATYEQYF. The CDR3 DNA reads as TGTGCCAGTAGCACCGGGACGGCGACCTACGAGCAGTACTTC.

The chain combines TRBV4-1 with TRBJ2-3, with D possibly being TRBD2 (6 bases). Germline V CDR1 and CDR2: MGHRA, YSYEKL. This CDR3 spans 15 amino acids. Trimming took 0 bases from V and 5 from J, leaving 12 bases between them. CDR3 sequence reads: CASSQEKRAGDTQYF. CDR3 nucleotide sequence: TGCGCCAGCAGCCAAGAAAAGCGGGCTGGAGATACGCAGTATTTT.

This clonotype was observed many times. The chain couples TRBV6-5 to TRBJ2-7, with 11 bases aligning to TRBD1. The CDR3 covers 15 residues. Germline V gene data show CDR1 as MNHEY and CDR2 as SVGAGI. V shed 5 bases and J 6 bases; nucleotides not matched to a gene: 9. The CDR3 loop reads CASSSSGTGGREQYF. CDR3 sequence (DNA): TGTGCCAGCAGTAGCTCCGGGACAGGGGGACGCGAGCAGTACTTC.

The chain carries TRBV10-3 and TRBJ2-2, with 8 bases identical to TRBD1. Per the germline V gene, CDR1 is ENHRY and CDR2 is SYGVKD. The CDR3 covers 14 residues. With 6 bases clipped from V and 3 bases from J, the junction kept 3 bases outside the gene matches. The CDR3 spells CAIRSDRDTGELFF. CDR3 sequence (DNA): TGTGCCATCAGATCGGACAGGGACACCGGGGAGCTGTTTTTT.

V is TRBV7-9 and J is TRBJ1-2; possible D gene TRBD1, 5 bases. The CDR3 runs to 15 residues. Looked up from germline, CDR1 is SEHNR and CDR2 is FQNEAQ (reference sequence). Trimming removed 1 base at V and 2 bases at J, with 11 bases between. CDR3 bases: TGTGCCAGCAGCTTAGAAAGGGGATCAAACTATGGCTACACCTTC. This sequence encodes CASSLERGSNYGYTF.

This chain links TRBV7-9 with TRBJ1-6; 8 bases fit TRBD1. The V gene's germline CDR1 is SEHNR and CDR2 FQNEAQ (reference sequence). Germline trimming cut 5 bases from V and 7 bases from J; bases unmatched to any gene: 7. This CDR3 comprises 15 residues. CDR3 sequence: CASSPLDRENSPLHF. CDR3 bases: TGTGCCAGCAGCCCGTTGGACAGGGAGAATTCACCCCTCCACTTT.